A selection of T cell receptor beta chains follows, all from one sample in a study of shared clonotypes between healthy human individuals. Profiled with immunoSEQ multiplex PCR; TCRdb holds only in-frame clones, not every one. Of hundreds of thousands of clones detected, 95% to 98% appear once; the ten largest clones hold 0.3%. Input material: naive CD8+ T cells sorted from blood. These receptors were collected from a man aged 25-45 years in good health. The CDR3 runs from the conserved cysteine through the conserved F or W. D genes are given only for firm matches. The size field is filled for only some rows; it gives once, few, many or a size class.

size | J | D | length | V | DNA | CDR3
NA | TRBJ2-7 | NA | 13 | TRBV5-4 | TGTGCCAGCAGCTTGGACAGACCCTACGAGCAGTACTTC | CASSLDRPYEQYF
NA | TRBJ1-1 | NA | 15 | TRBV7-6 | TGTGCCAGCAGCTTACGGAGGGGGGTGAACACTGAAGCTTTCTTT | CASSLRRGVNTEAFF
NA | TRBJ2-1 | TRBD2 | 17 | TRBV13 | TGTGCCAGCAGCTGGGCAACCGGGACTAGCCCGAACAATGAGCAGTTCTTC | CASSWATGTSPNNEQFF
NA | TRBJ2-1 | TRBD2 | 15 | TRBV4-3 | TGCGCCAGCAGCCAAGGGGCTAGCGGGAACAATGAGCAGTTCTTC | CASSQGASGNNEQFF
NA | TRBJ2-3 | NA | 14 | TRBV4-1 | TGCGCCAGCAGCCAAGCAATCAGGGGAGATACGCAGTATTTT | CASSQAIRGDTQYF
NA | TRBJ2-2 | TRBD1 | 20 | TRBV2 | TGTGCCACCCAGCGCCGGAATCTAAATAAAAGAACAGGGGGTTCCGGGGAGCTGTTTTTT | CATQRRNLNKRTGGSGELFF
NA | TRBJ2-3 | NA | 12 | TRBV29-1 | TGCAGCGTTATGAGTCCTTACGATACGCAGTATTTT | CSVMSPYDTQYF
NA | TRBJ1-2 | TRBD1 | 15 | TRBV4-1 | TGCGCCAGCAGCCTCTCGGACAGGGGAGGGTATGGCTACACCTTC | CASSLSDRGGYGYTF
NA | TRBJ2-7 | NA | 13 | TRBV11-2 | TGTGCCACCTATAAGGGGGGAACGAACGAGCAGTACTTC | CATYKGGTNEQYF
NA | TRBJ2-1 | NA | 17 | TRBV11-2 | TGTGCCAGCAGCTTAGGAGTCCTGGGTGAAGCCTGGAATGAGCAGTTCTTC | CASSLGVLGEAWNEQFF
NA | TRBJ2-3 | TRBD2 | 16 | TRBV9 | TGTGCCAGCAGCGTAGTTGTAGCGGGAGGTATAGATACGCAGTATTTT | CASSVVVAGGIDTQYF
NA | TRBJ2-7 | NA | 15 | TRBV11-2 | TGTGCCAGCATATCTCTAGTGGGGGGGCCAGCCGAGCAGTACTTC | CASISLVGGPAEQYF
NA | TRBJ2-4 | TRBD1 | 15 | TRBV28 | TGTGCCAGCAGTCGGGACAGACTAGCCAAAAACATTCAGTACTTC | CASSRDRLAKNIQYF
NA | TRBJ2-7 | TRBD1 | 15 | TRBV4-3 | TGCGCCAGCAGCCAAAGACGGACAGGGATCGACGAGCAGTACTTC | CASSQRRTGIDEQYF
NA | TRBJ2-3 | NA | 15 | TRBV5-6 | TGTGCCAGCAGCTTGGCCGGTCTGGGCGGCGATACGCAGTATTTT | CASSLAGLGGDTQYF
NA | TRBJ2-2 | NA | 15 | TRBV7-8 | TGTGCCAGCAGCTCGTTTGTGGTCCACACCGGGGAGCTGTTTTTT | CASSSFVVHTGELFF
NA | TRBJ2-1 | TRBD1 | 15 | TRBV25-1 | TGTGCCAGCAGTGAATATGGGACAGTGTACAATGAGCAGTTCTTC | CASSEYGTVYNEQFF
NA | TRBJ1-2 | NA | 13 | TRBV2 | TGTGCCATGCCCCCGTGGGCTAACTATGGCTACACCTTC | CAMPPWANYGYTF
NA | TRBJ2-3 | NA | 14 | TRBV14 | TGTGCCAGCAGCCAAGTCCAGGCGCCAGATACGCAGTATTTT | CASSQVQAPDTQYF
NA | TRBJ2-7 | TRBD1 | 16 | TRBV5-1 | TGCGCCAGCAGAGATTTGATGGGACAGGGACTGTACGAGCAGTACTTC | CASRDLMGQGLYEQYF
once | TRBJ1-1 | NA | 14 | TRBV5-1 | TGCGCCAGCAGTCAACGTTATGGGTACACTGAAGCTTTCTTT | CASSQRYGYTEAFF
NA | TRBJ1-1 | NA | 13 | TRBV27 | TGTGCCAGCAGTTTAGGTGGGAACACTGAAGCTTTCTTT | CASSLGGNTEAFF
once | TRBJ2-1 | NA | 16 | TRBV5-6 | TGTGCCAGCAGCGCCATCACGGGAGAATCCTACAATGAGCAGTTCTTC | CASSAITGESYNEQFF
NA | TRBJ2-7 | TRBD2 | 17 | TRBV4-2 | TGTGCCAGCAGCCAACTGGCTTCAGCGGGAAAAGCCTACGAGCAGTACTTC | CASSQLASAGKAYEQYF
NA | TRBJ2-7 | TRBD1 | 15 | TRBV7-6 | TGTGCCAGCAGCTCCGGGACAGGGAGCTCCTACGAGCAGTACTTC | CASSSGTGSSYEQYF
NA | TRBJ2-7 | TRBD2 | 15 | TRBV7-9 | TGTGCCAGCAGCTCGGCTACTAGCGGCAGCTACGAGCAGTACTTC | CASSSATSGSYEQYF
NA | TRBJ2-3 | TRBD2 | 14 | TRBV29-1 | TGCAGCGCAGACACTAGCGGAAACACAGATACGCAGTATTTT | CSADTSGNTDTQYF
once | TRBJ1-1 | NA | 15 | TRBV13 | TGTGCCAGCAGCTTAGCGGCTTCGGAGAGCACTGAAGCTTTCTTT | CASSLAASESTEAFF
NA | TRBJ2-7 | NA | 13 | TRBV28 | TGTGCCAGCAACGGGGAGCCCAACTACGAGCAGTACTTC | CASNGEPNYEQYF
NA | TRBJ2-1 | NA | 14 | TRBV7-2 | TGTGCCAGCAGCTCTACCCTTGGGGACAATGAGCAGTTCTTC | CASSSTLGDNEQFF
NA | TRBJ2-7 | NA | 11 | TRBV2 | TGTGCCAGCAGTCTGAACTACGAGCAGTACTTC | CASSLNYEQYF
NA | TRBJ1-5 | NA | 15 | TRBV4-1 | TGCGCCAGCAGCCAAGAGGGCGGTGGGTATCAGCCCCAGCATTTT | CASSQEGGGYQPQHF
NA | TRBJ2-5 | NA | 14 | TRBV7-9 | TGTGCCAGCAGCTTAAGCAGGGGCCAAGAGACCCAGTACTTC | CASSLSRGQETQYF
NA | TRBJ2-1 | NA | 12 | TRBV5-1 | TGCGCCAGCACCCAGGAGTACAATGAGCAGTTCTTC | CASTQEYNEQFF
NA | TRBJ1-1 | NA | 14 | TRBV11-2 | TGTGCCAGCAGCTTATTTCCTTCGGGCCAGCAAGCTTTCTTT | CASSLFPSGQQAFF
NA | TRBJ2-7 | TRBD1 | 15 | TRBV4-3 | TGCGCCAGCAGCCAAGATGGACAGGGGAATTGGCAGCAGTACTTC | CASSQDGQGNWQQYF
NA | TRBJ2-7 | TRBD2 | 18 | TRBV11-3 | TGTGCCAGCAGCATCGGGACTAGCGGGAGGGATATCTCCTACGAGCAGTACTTC | CASSIGTSGRDISYEQYF
once | TRBJ2-1 | TRBD2 | 18 | TRBV7-9 | TGTGCCAGCAGCTCGTTAACTAGCGGGAGGGCCGGTTACAATGAGCAGTTCTTC | CASSSLTSGRAGYNEQFF
NA | TRBJ2-1 | NA | 13 | TRBV27 | TGTGCCAGCAGTTTATCGTACGCGAATGAGCAGTTCTTC | CASSLSYANEQFF
NA | TRBJ1-5 | NA | 13 | TRBV27 | TGTGCCAGCAGTCCCATTGACAATCAGCCCCAGCATTTT | CASSPIDNQPQHF
NA | TRBJ2-2 | TRBD1 | 16 | TRBV7-6 | TGTGCCAGCAGCTTAGAGGCAGGGGGCTTGGCCGGGGAGCTGTTTTTT | CASSLEAGGLAGELFF
NA | TRBJ2-3 | TRBD2 | 14 | TRBV29-1 | TGCAGCGTGGGGACTAGCGGGAACACAGATACGCAGTATTTT | CSVGTSGNTDTQYF
once | TRBJ2-3 | TRBD1 | 16 | TRBV10-2 | TGCGCCAGCAGTGAGAGGGGACAGGGAAGCACAGATACGCAGTATTTT | CASSERGQGSTDTQYF
few | TRBJ1-2 | NA | 11 | TRBV25-1 | TGTGCCAGCAGCGACAACTATGGCTACACCTTC | CASSDNYGYTF